A single sample is the source of the 5 T cell receptor beta chains below, sequenced in a study of blood T cell repertoires in COVID-19. This table comes from immunoSEQ multiplex PCR, and its TCRdb copy is limited to in-frame clones, with some not included. The sample contains roughly 180,000 clones, roughly three quarters of which appear only once. Sequenced input: peripheral blood. The receptors come from a woman over 75 with COVID-19, enrolled during active disease.

V usage is TRBV5-1 and J usage is TRBJ1-3, with 7 bases identical to TRBD1. The CDR3 covers 15 residues. Looked up from germline, CDR1 is SGHRS and CDR2 is YFSETQ. The junction had 6 bases not matched to a gene; V was cut back by 3 bases and J by 3 bases. The CDR3 region is CASSSGGGSGNTIYF. For the CDR3, the DNA is TGCGCCAGCAGCTCCGGAGGGGGCAGTGGAAACACCATATATTTT.

This clone has more than one count but fewer than ten. The chain uses TRBV2 and TRBJ2-7, with D possibly being TRBD1 (5 bases). V lost 4 bases and J 0 bases, leaving 10 bases between the germline ends. The CDR3 is 14 residues long. CDR1 is SNHLY, CDR2 FYNNEI, per germline. The CDR3 region is CASSGRQHSYEQYF. In nucleotides, the CDR3 is TGTGCCAGCAGTGGCCGACAGCACTCCTACGAGCAGTACTTC. The full variable domain, completed using reference TRBV2 and TRBJ2-7, is EPEVTQTPSHQVTQMGQEVILRCVPISNHLYFYWYRQILGQKVEFLVSFYNNEISEKSEIFDDQFSVERPDGSNFTLKIRSTKLEDSAMYFCASSGRQHSYEQYFGPGTRLTVT.

The chain recombines TRBV5-4 with TRBJ2-3, with TRBD1 identical over 7 bases. The CDR3 has 15 amino acids. Trimming at V came to 0 bases and at J to 3 bases, leaving 4 bases not matched to a gene. CDR1 is SGHNT and CDR2 is YYREEE in the germline V gene (reference sequence). The chain's CDR3 is CASSLGGQYTDTQYF. CDR3 sequence (DNA): TGTGCCAGCAGCTTGGGGGGACAGTATACAGATACGCAGTATTTT.

This rearrangement joins TRBV6-5 to TRBJ2-1; possible D gene TRBD2, 5 bases. CDR1 and CDR2 (germline): MNHEY, SVGAGI. Between the trimmed V and J ends, which lost 8 bases and 5 bases, there was a span of 19 bases. This CDR3 spans 15 amino acids. The CDR3 loop is CASQRGQGFNNEQFF. CDR3 in DNA: TGTGCCAGCCAACGCGGGCAAGGGTTTAACAATGAGCAGTTCTTC.

The chain joins TRBV7-3 to TRBJ2-2, with 8 bases identical to TRBD1. Germline values: CDR1 SGHTA, CDR2 FQGTGA. The CDR3 consists of 15 residues. The V gene end was trimmed by 5 bases and the J gene end by 4 bases; junction bases not matched to a gene: 6. The CDR3 spells CASSPRDRFTGELFF. Written as DNA, the CDR3 is TGTGCCAGCAGCCCCCGGGACAGGTTCACCGGGGAGCTGTTTTTT. The variable domain in full, completed from reference TRBV7-3 and TRBJ2-2, reads GAGVSQTPSNKVTEKGKYVELRCDPISGHTALYWYRQSLGQGPEFLIYFQGTGAADDSGLPNDRFFAVRPEGSVSTLKIQRTERGDSAVYLCASSPRDRFTGELFFGEGSRLTVL.